The 31 T cell receptor beta chains below were found in one sample sequenced in a study of blood T cells in healthy people across ages. Combining a sample-barcoded 5' primer with a J-beta primer mix, a second PCR ran for 7 to 11 cycles. TCRdb recomputed calls from the 5' RACE reads with MiXCR, one row per CDR3 protein. The data show about 640,000 distinct CDR3 sequences, about 53% seen once. The source material was blood. These receptors all stem from a man aged 55 to 69 in good health.

The genes are TRBV12-5 and TRBJ2-1; D gene unclear. Between the trimmed V and J ends, which lost 3 bases and 0 bases, there was a span of 3 bases. The germline gives CDR1 LGHNT, CDR2 FRNRAP. The CDR3 totals 13 residues. The CDR3 protein is CASGLASYNEQFF. The CDR3 DNA sequence: TGTGCTAGTGGTTTAGCCTCCTACAATGAGCAGTTCTTC.

The chain links TRBV6-4 to TRBJ1-1; 7 bases fit TRBD1. V lost 6 bases to trimming and J lost 1 base; unmatched junction nucleotides: 8. Germline CDR1 MRHNA, CDR2 SNTAGT. The CDR3 is made up of 15 amino acids. CDR3 nucleotides: TGTGCCAGCAGAGCCTCCGACAGGGAGAACACTGAAGCTTTCTTT. This encodes CASRASDRENTEAFF.

The chain recombines TRBV20-1 with TRBJ2-5, with 7 nucleotides matching TRBD1. The germline V gene encodes CDR1 DFQATT and CDR2 SNEGSKA (reference sequence). This CDR3 spans 12 amino acids. V lost 6 bases and J lost 10; bases outside the gene matches: 11. The CDR3 DNA reads TGCAGTGCCCTCTTCTCAGGGGGAAACCAGTACTTC. It specifies CSALFSGGNQYF.

The chain is built from TRBV7-2 and TRBJ1-4; D call uncertain. Germline V gene data show CDR1 as SGHTA and CDR2 as FQGNSA. This CDR3 has 13 amino acids. Trimming cost V 1 base and J 8 bases, with 8 bases left between them. The CDR3 spells CASSLDLGEKLFF. CDR3 nucleotides: TGTGCCAGCAGCTTAGATTTAGGCGAAAAACTGTTTTTT.

The chain links TRBV7-9 to TRBJ1-1, with D hard to call. The CDR3 has 12 amino acids. The ends were cut back, 6 bases at V and 8 bases at J, with 13 bases in the middle. Germline loops: CDR1 SEHNR, CDR2 FQNEAQ (reference sequence). CDR3 loop: CASSRTSTEAFF. The DNA for the CDR3 is TGTGCCAGCAGTCGGACGTCTACAGAAGCTTTCTTT.

This clonotype was detected a few times. The chain has TRBV7-2 and TRBJ2-1, with 7 bases aligning to TRBD2. Trimming took 6 bases from V and 1 from J; bases not matched to a gene: 9. Germline V gene sequence: CDR1 SGHTA, CDR2 FQGNSA. The CDR3 totals 16 residues. CDR3 protein: CASRMMGGSSYNEQFF. CDR3 coding DNA: TGTGCCAGCAGAATGATGGGGGGGAGTTCCTACAATGAGCAGTTCTTC.

This clonotype occurred a few times. This rearrangement joins TRBV2 to TRBJ2-7; 9 bases line up with TRBD1. Per germline, CDR1 SNHLY and CDR2 FYNNEI. Trimming removed 1 base from V and 4 bases from J; junction bases left unmatched: 2. The CDR3 loop spans 14 amino acids. The DNA for the CDR3 is TGTGCCAGCAGTGAAGGGACAGGGGCGTACGAGCAGTACTTC. This sequence encodes CASSEGTGAYEQYF.

This clonotype was detected many times. The rearrangement uses TRBV20-1 and TRBJ2-5, with 11 nucleotides matching TRBD2. V shed 5 bases and J 5 bases; nucleotides not matched to a gene: 7. Germline V CDR1 and CDR2: DFQATT, SNEGSKA (reference sequence). The CDR3 length is 14 residues. The CDR3 DNA reads as TGCAGTGCTGGATCGACTAGCGGGGCGGAGACCCAGTACTTC. This sequence encodes CSAGSTSGAETQYF.

The chain has TRBV5-5 and TRBJ2-5, with D unresolved. Germline CDR1 is SGHKS and CDR2 is YYEKEE (reference sequence). CDR3 size: 14 residues. The ends were cut back, 4 bases at V and 3 bases at J, with 13 bases in the middle. The CDR3 sequence is CASSRRGVEETQYF. CDR3 nucleotide sequence: TGTGCCAGCAGCCGACGAGGTGTGGAAGAGACCCAGTACTTC.

The V call is TRBV5-1, the J call TRBJ2-3, with TRBD1 matching 7 bases. CDR3 length: 14 residues. Germline V gene data show CDR1 as SGHRS and CDR2 as YFSETQ. Germline trimming cut 0 bases from V and 9 bases from J; bases unmatched to any gene: 7. The CDR3 sequence is CASSLAGGPQTQYF. CDR3 nucleotides: TGCGCCAGCAGCTTGGCAGGGGGACCCCAAACGCAGTATTTT.

This clonotype was observed a few times. The rearrangement joins TRBV24-1 to TRBJ2-1; TRBD2 matches at 7 bases. CDR3 length: 15 residues. J was trimmed by 7 bases and V by 0 bases; bases with no gene match: 5. Germline lookup yields CDR1 KGHDR and CDR2 SFDVKD. The CDR3 sequence is CATSDLRGEANEQFF. In DNA form, the CDR3 reads TGTGCCACCAGTGATTTGCGGGGGGAGGCAAATGAGCAGTTCTTC.

CDR3 in amino acids: CASSFQSGGRYNEQFF. The CDR3, as DNA: TGTGCCAGCAGTTTTCAGAGCGGGGGGCGTTACAATGAGCAGTTCTTC. V and J are TRBV28 and TRBJ2-1; TRBD2 matches 9 bases. V was clipped by 3 bases and J by 4 bases; unmatched bases: 7. The CDR3 has 16 residues. Germline CDR1 is MDHEN and CDR2 is SYDVKM.

The genes are TRBV20-1 and TRBJ1-1; D might be TRBD1 (5 bases). Germline CDR1 is DFQATT and CDR2 is SNEGSKA (reference sequence). V shed 3 bases and J shed 4 bases, with 15 bases lying between them. This CDR3 comprises 14 residues. The CDR3 protein is CSARGGQRGTEAFF. The CDR3 nucleotides read TGCAGTGCTAGGGGGGGTCAGAGGGGCACTGAAGCTTTCTTT.

The CDR3 nucleotides are TGCGCCAGCAGCACGGACGCCTTGAGCGGTGAAAAACTGTTTTTT. Protein: CASSTDALSGEKLFF. V is TRBV5-1 and J is TRBJ1-4; no firm D call. V was pared by 4 bases and J by 7 bases, with 17 bases between. This CDR3 comprises 15 residues. In germline, CDR1 is SGHRS, CDR2 YFSETQ.

The V and J genes are TRBV9 and TRBJ2-1, with D perhaps assigned TRBD1 or TRBD2 (5 bases each). Trimming left V 6 bases short and J 8 bases short, with 12 bases between. This CDR3 spans 12 amino acids. Germline V gene data show CDR1 as SGDLS and CDR2 as YYNGEE. DNA for the CDR3: TGTGCCAGCACCCTACGGGGCGATGAGCAGTTCTTC. It yields the protein CASTLRGDEQFF.

This clonotype has just a few counts. The CDR3 here is CSTRLAGGGELFF. The DNA of the CDR3 is TGCAGCACTCGACTAGCGGGGGGCGGGGAGCTGTTTTTT. This chain links TRBV29-1 with TRBJ2-2, with 13 nucleotides matching TRBD2. The CDR3 spans 13 residues. CDR1 is SQVTM, CDR2 ANQGSEA, per germline. With 8 bases clipped from V and 7 bases from J, the junction kept 4 bases outside the gene matches.

The chain carries TRBV10-3 and TRBJ2-1; 11 nucleotides agree with TRBD2. Germline CDR1 ENHRY, CDR2 SYGVKD. The CDR3 covers 14 residues. The V and J ends lost 4 bases and 4 bases, in that order; junction bases with no gene match: 0. CDR3 sequence reads: CAISGTSGYNEQFF. CDR3 sequence (DNA): TGTGCCATCAGTGGGACTAGCGGGTACAATGAGCAGTTCTTC.

The chain joins TRBV5-1 to TRBJ2-7; 8 nucleotides match TRBD1. The CDR3 sequence is 15 residues long. The V and J ends lost 2 bases and 0 bases, in that order; junction bases with no gene match: 4. Looked up from germline, CDR1 is SGHRS and CDR2 is YFSETQ. The CDR3 reads CASSFRQGSSYEQYF. CDR3 nucleotides: TGCGCCAGCAGCTTCCGACAGGGGAGCTCCTACGAGCAGTACTTC. Together with reference TRBV5-1 and TRBJ2-7, the CDR3 gives the full variable domain: KAGVTQTPRYLIKTRGQQVTLSCSPISGHRSVSWYQQTPGQGLQFLFEYFSETQRNKGNFPGRFSGRQFSNSRSEMNVSTLELGDSALYLCASSFRQGSSYEQYFGPGTRLTVT.

DNA for the CDR3: TGTGCCAGCAGCAACGGGGAGAGGTCCTACGAGCAGTACTTC. It translates to CASSNGERSYEQYF. The rearrangement joins TRBV21-1 to TRBJ2-7. TRBV21-1 is noted as a pseudogene. This CDR3 comprises 14 residues.

The chain recombines TRBV15 with TRBJ2-4; 8 bases are a match to TRBD1. V lost 3 bases, J lost 5 bases, and 6 bases stayed unmatched. Germline V gene data show CDR1 as LNHNV and CDR2 as YYDKDF (reference sequence). There are 15 residues in the CDR3. The CDR3 here is CATSSRPGGENIQYF. In DNA, the CDR3 is TGTGCCACCAGCAGCCGGCCAGGGGGCGAAAACATTCAGTACTTC.

This clonotype has more than one count but fewer than ten. The chain joins TRBV27 to TRBJ2-6, with D possibly being TRBD1 or TRBD2 (5 bases each). Trimming left V 1 base short and J 1 base short, with 8 bases between. The germline V gene encodes CDR1 MNHEY and CDR2 SMNVEV (reference sequence). The CDR3 covers 16 residues. The CDR3 here is CASSLLWGSGANVLTF. The CDR3, as DNA: TGTGCCAGCAGTTTATTATGGGGGTCTGGGGCCAACGTCCTGACTTTC.

This chain links TRBV24-1 with TRBJ2-2; possible D gene TRBD2, 6 bases. Germline V gene sequence: CDR1 KGHDR, CDR2 SFDVKD. This CDR3 is 15 amino acids long. The V and J ends lost 3 bases and 3 bases respectively, with 10 bases between them. CDR3 sequence: CATSDAGLYTGELFF. The CDR3 DNA reads as TGTGCCACCAGTGATGCGGGGCTTTACACCGGGGAGCTGTTTTTT.

The V call is TRBV12-3 or TRBV12-4, the J call TRBJ2-7; no clear D. Deletions cut 5 bases from V and 2 bases from J, with 16 bases between. The CDR3 length is 15 residues. In DNA, the CDR3 is TGTGCCAGCAGTCCAATAGTCAGGCCGACCTACGAGCAGTACTTC. Translated, it gives CASSPIVRPTYEQYF.

This clonotype was picked up a small number of times. The genes are TRBV5-1 and TRBJ2-7; D perhaps matches TRBD1 (6 bases). The DNA matches TRBJ2-5 better at its end, which makes the J call doubtful. CDR1 and CDR2 (germline): SGHRS, YFSETQ. This CDR3 is 16 amino acids long. The CDR3 sequence: CASRLTTGTLRETQYF. The CDR3 coding sequence is TGCGCCAGCAGACTCACAACAGGGACCCTACGGGAGACCCAGTACTTC.

This clonotype was recorded only once. Here the CDR3 DNA reads TGTGCCAGCAGTGCGACTAGCGGAGGACATTACAATGAGCAGTTCTTC. Protein sequence: CASSATSGGHYNEQFF. The chain combines TRBV25-1 with TRBJ2-1, with 9 nucleotides matching TRBD2. Germline values: CDR1 MGHDK, CDR2 SYGVNS. Unmatched junction bases numbered 8, after V lost 4 bases and J lost 4 bases. CDR3 length: 16 amino acids. Full variable domain (outside the CDR3, taken from reference TRBV25-1 and TRBJ2-1): EADIYQTPRYLVIGTGKKITLECSQTMGHDKMYWYQQDPGMELHLIHYSYGVNSTEKGDLSSESTVSRIRTEHFPLTLESARPSHTSQYLCASSATSGGHYNEQFFGPGTRLTVL.

This clonotype was found a few times. The chain combines TRBV5-1 with TRBJ2-4; D is perhaps TRBD2 (6 bases). The CDR3 is made up of 14 amino acids. Trimming shortened V by 4 bases and J by 8 bases, and 16 bases separated the two germline ends. Germline lookup yields CDR1 SGHRS and CDR2 YFSETQ. The CDR3 sequence is CASSVGGVEDIQYF. CDR3 nucleotides: TGCGCCAGCAGCGTGGGAGGTGTGGAGGACATTCAGTACTTC.

The chain is built from TRBV25-1 and TRBJ2-5; no clear D. This CDR3 comprises 15 residues. CDR1 MGHDK and CDR2 SYGVNS come from the germline V gene. V was pared by 1 base and J by 1 base, with 10 bases between. The CDR3 DNA follows: TGTGCCAGCAGTGAATCCGGCAGACGCCAAGAGACCCAGTACTTC. Translating it yields CASSESGRRQETQYF. The full variable domain, its missing parts supplied by reference TRBV25-1 and TRBJ2-5, is EADIYQTPRYLVIGTGKKITLECSQTMGHDKMYWYQQDPGMELHLIHYSYGVNSTEKGDLSSESTVSRIRTEHFPLTLESARPSHTSQYLCASSESGRRQETQYFGPGTRLLVL.

The gene calls are TRBV28 and TRBJ2-5; no clear D gene. V lost 6 bases and J 7 bases, leaving 9 bases between the germline ends. CDR1 and CDR2 (germline): MDHEN, SYDVKM. The CDR3 consists of 11 residues. The CDR3 DNA follows: TGTGCCAGCAGCACGACCGCGACCCAGTACTTC. It codes for CASSTTATQYF.

This clonotype was seen just once. J is TRBJ1-2 and V is TRBV12-3 or TRBV12-4; D unclear. This CDR3 contains 13 residues. The V gene lost 5 bases and the J gene lost 1 base, with 8 bases spanning the gap. For the CDR3, the DNA is TGTGCCAGCAGTCCTGACGTTAACTATGGCTACACCTTC. Translation gives CASSPDVNYGYTF.

The chain's CDR3 is CASSLGGGALEQYF. CDR3 sequence (DNA): TGCGCCAGCAGCTTGGGAGGGGGTGCTTTGGAGCAGTACTTC. This sequence joins TRBV5-1 and TRBJ2-5; possible D gene TRBD1, 6 bases. Trimming cost V 0 bases and J 11 bases, with 17 bases left between them. The CDR3 totals 14 residues. CDR1 SGHRS and CDR2 YFSETQ come from the germline V gene.

This clonotype was recorded a few times. The chain uses TRBV6-6 and TRBJ1-1, with a tentative D call TRBD1 (5 bases). This CDR3 spans 15 amino acids. Germline loops: CDR1 MNHNY, CDR2 SVGAGI (reference sequence). V lost 3 bases and J lost 5, with 16 bases in between. The CDR3 here is CASSYHDGGGTEAFF. As DNA, the CDR3 is TGTGCCAGCAGTTATCACGACGGGGGGGGGACTGAAGCTTTCTTT.